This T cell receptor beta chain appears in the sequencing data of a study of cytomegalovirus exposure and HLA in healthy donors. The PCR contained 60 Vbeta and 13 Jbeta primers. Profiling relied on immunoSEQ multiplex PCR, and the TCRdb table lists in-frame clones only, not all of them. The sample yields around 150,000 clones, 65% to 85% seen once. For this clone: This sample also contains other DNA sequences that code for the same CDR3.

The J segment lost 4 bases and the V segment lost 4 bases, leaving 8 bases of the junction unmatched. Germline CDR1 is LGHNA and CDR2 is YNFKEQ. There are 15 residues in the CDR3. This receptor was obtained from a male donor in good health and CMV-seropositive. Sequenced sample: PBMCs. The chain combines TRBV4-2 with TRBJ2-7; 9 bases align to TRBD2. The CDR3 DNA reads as TGTGCCAGCAGCCCTGGAGCGGGAGGAGGATACGAGCAGTACTTC. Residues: CASSPGAGGGYEQYF.